The present T cell receptor beta chain was sequenced within a study of shared clonotypes between healthy human individuals. Study context: Each donor's CD4 naive and CD4 memory cells filled three plates apiece, CD8 naive two, and CD8 memory one. Regarding the study as a whole: The study drew on few donors, limiting represented genetic and exposure-history diversity. A handful of donors had 4% to 6.5% of their naive CD4 clonotypes in common.

Clones were read by immunoSEQ multiplex PCR, and TCRdb kept only the in-frame ones, dropping some. The sample has 950,000 to 1,300,000 clones; about 74% are singletons. Of note for this clone: Its cognate antigen is unknown.

The sample taken for sequencing was memory CD4+ T cells sorted from blood. Subset: CD45RA-negative fraction. This sequence originates from a man between 18 and 35 years old in good health.

The CDR3, as DNA: TGTGCCAGCAGTGAAGGTCTTGGGGGGGCGTTCAATCAGCCCCAGCATTTT. Its translation: CASSEGLGGAFNQPQHF. The chain is built from TRBV6-1 and TRBJ1-5; D might be TRBD1 (6 bases). The CDR3 is 17 residues long. The germline CDR1 and CDR2 sequences are MNHNS and SASEGT. V lost 1 base and J lost 3, with 16 bases in between.